This T cell receptor (beta chain) was profiled in a study of T-cell reconstitution after alpha-beta-depleted transplantation in children (dated by TCRdb to the mid-2010s). Notes on the research overall: The study quantitatively tracked T-cell immune reconstitution after TCRalphabeta/CD19-depleted allogeneic hematopoietic cell transplantation in children using TCR repertoire profiling.

Results and caveats for the whole study, not just this receptor: In some patients, the high TCRbeta diversity seen at day 60 was put down to recipient T cells and intrathymic progenitors that had survived conditioning. The apparently early alphabetaT-cell count recovery about two months after transplant was reportedly dependent on only several hundred rapidly expanded clones derived from non-depleted graft cells. Over subsequent months, a decline in hyperexpanded clone frequencies was noted, and after one year, T-cell counts and TCRbeta diversity were mostly ascribed to newly produced T cells.

What the treatment or condition label conveys for this sample: allogeneic hematopoietic cell transplantation with graft depleted of TCRalphabeta T cells and CD19 B cells. The children who served as transplant recipients had been given grafts of TCRalphabeta/CD19-depleted allogeneic hematopoietic cells. This clonotype was counted between two and nine times. Its antigen is still unknown. No much larger clonotype is one base removed from it; base qualities were not supplied. Sequences SGDLS (CDR1) and YYNGEE (CDR2) are obtained from the germline V gene. For this chain, trimming is 0 bases at the V end and 6 bases at the J end, and the number of junction bases without a gene match is 18. The CDR3 starts with the cysteine, ends with the phenylalanine, and has 20 residues. The only DNA kept is the CDR3, 60 bases in frame from the first base. Library method: PCR. Sequencing was performed on an Illumina HiSeq 2500. TCR libraries were prepared with molecular barcoding, using unique molecular identifiers to normalize TCRbeta repertoire quantification. TCRdb reprocessing: public reads trimmed at Q25 with fastp, clones called with MiXCR, in-frame beta chains kept. Here each entry gathers all rows of one CDR3 protein and keeps the most common genes and DNA. The sample table holds about 870,000 distinct CDR3 sequences, of which 16% were seen once. The ten largest clonotypes hold 5% of the sample.

The TCR was taken from a male patient aged 5 to 17 who had a stem cell transplant for acute lymphoblastic leukemia, so the T cells may come from the graft donor. The material was PBMCs, mostly from graft donor cells, obtained 360 days after TCRalphabeta/CD19-depleted stem cell transplant. The V and J genes are TRBV9 and TRBJ2-2; 9 middle bases align to TRBD2. The base sequence is TGTGCCAGCAGCGTAGGGTCGGGACTAGCACCCGGAGATCGGGCCGGGGAGCTGTTTTTT. Translated, this is CASSVGSGLAPGDRAGELFF.